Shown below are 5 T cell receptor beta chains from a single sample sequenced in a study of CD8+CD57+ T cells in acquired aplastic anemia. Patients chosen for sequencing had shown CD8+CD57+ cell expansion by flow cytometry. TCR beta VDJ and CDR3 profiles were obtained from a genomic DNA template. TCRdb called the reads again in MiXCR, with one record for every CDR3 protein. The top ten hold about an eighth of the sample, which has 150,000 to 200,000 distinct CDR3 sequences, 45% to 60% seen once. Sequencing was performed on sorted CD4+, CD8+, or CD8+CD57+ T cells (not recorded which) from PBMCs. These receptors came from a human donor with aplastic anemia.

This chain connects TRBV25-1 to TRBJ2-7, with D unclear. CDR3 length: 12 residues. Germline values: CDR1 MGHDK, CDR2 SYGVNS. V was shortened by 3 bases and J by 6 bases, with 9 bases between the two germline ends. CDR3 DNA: TGTGCCAGCAGTGATCCCGGGTTCGAGCAGTACTTC. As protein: CASSDPGFEQYF.

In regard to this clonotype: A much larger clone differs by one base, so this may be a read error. For the CDR3, the DNA is TGCGCCAGCGGCCGCGGGGACAGATACGGGGAGCTGTTTTTT. This encodes CASGRGDRYGELFF. The rearrangement uses TRBV5-1 and TRBJ2-2, with TRBD1 as a possible D gene (7 bases). V lost 7 bases, J lost 7 bases, and 17 bases lay in between. CDR1 and CDR2 (germline): SGHRS, YFSETQ. The CDR3 is 14 residues long.

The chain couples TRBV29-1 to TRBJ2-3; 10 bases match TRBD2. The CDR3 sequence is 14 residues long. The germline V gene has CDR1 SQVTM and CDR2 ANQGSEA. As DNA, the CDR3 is TGCAGTGGTCCTCTAGCGGGAGCGGGAGATACGCAGTATTTT. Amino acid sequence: CSGPLAGAGDTQYF.

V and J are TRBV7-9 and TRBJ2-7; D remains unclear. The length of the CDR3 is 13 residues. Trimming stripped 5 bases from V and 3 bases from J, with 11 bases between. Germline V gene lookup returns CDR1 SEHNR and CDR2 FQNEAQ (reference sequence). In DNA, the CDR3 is TGTGCCAGCAGCCATGGGGAAATCTACGAGCAGTACTTC. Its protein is CASSHGEIYEQYF. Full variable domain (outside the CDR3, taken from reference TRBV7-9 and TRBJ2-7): DTGVSQNPRHKITKRGQNVTFRCDPISEHNRLYWYRQTLGQGPEFLTYFQNEAQLEKSRLLSDRFSAERPKGSFSTLEIQRTEQGDSAMYLCASSHGEIYEQYFGPGTRLTVT.

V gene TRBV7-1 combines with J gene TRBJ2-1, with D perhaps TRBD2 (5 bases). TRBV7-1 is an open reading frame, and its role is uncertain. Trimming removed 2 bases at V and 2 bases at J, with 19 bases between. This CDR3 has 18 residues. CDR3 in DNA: TGTGCCAGCAGCTCAACGGCAAGAGGACTGGCGACCTACAATGAGCAGTTCTTC. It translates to CASSSTARGLATYNEQFF.